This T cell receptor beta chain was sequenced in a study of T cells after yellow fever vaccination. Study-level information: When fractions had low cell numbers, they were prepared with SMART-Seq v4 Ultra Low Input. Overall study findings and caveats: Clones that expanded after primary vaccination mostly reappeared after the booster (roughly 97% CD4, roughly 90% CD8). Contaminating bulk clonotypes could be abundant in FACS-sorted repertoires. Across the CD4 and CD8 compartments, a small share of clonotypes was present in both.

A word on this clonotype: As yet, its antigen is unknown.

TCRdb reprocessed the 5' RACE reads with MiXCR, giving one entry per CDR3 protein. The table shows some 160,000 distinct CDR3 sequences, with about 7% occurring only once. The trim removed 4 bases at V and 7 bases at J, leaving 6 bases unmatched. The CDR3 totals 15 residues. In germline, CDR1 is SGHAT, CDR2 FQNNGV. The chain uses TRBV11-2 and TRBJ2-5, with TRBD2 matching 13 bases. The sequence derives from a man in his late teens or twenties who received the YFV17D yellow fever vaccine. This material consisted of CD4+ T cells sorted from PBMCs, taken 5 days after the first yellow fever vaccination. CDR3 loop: CASSSGTSGVSTQYF. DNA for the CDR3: TGTGCCAGCAGCTCAGGGACTAGCGGGGTTTCGACCCAGTACTTC.